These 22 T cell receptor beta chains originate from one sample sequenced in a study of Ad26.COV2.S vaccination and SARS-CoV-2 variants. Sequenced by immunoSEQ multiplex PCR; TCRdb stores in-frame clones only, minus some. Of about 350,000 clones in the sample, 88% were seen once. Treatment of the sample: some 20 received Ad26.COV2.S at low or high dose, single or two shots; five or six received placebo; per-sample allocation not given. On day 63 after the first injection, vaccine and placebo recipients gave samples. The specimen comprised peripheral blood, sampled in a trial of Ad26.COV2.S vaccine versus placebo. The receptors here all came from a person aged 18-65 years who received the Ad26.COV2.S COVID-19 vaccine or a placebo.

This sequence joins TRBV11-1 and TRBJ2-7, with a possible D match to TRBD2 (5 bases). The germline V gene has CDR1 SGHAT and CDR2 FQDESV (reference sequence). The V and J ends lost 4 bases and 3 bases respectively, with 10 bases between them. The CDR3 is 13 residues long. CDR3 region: CASSWEPGYEQYF. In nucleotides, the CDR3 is TGTGCCAGCAGCTGGGAGCCGGGCTACGAGCAGTACTTC. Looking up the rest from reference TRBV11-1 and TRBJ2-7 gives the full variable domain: EAEVAQSPRYKITEKSQAVAFWCDPISGHATLYWYRQILGQGPELLVQFQDESVVDDSQLPKDRFSAERLKGVDSTLKIQPAELGDSAMYLCASSWEPGYEQYFGPGTRLTVT.

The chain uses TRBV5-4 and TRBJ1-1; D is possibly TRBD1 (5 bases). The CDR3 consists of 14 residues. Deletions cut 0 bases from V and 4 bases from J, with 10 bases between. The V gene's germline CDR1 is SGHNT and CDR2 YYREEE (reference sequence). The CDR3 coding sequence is TGTGCCAGCAGCTTGGATGGGGGGACCACTGAAGCTTTCTTT. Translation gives CASSLDGGTTEAFF.

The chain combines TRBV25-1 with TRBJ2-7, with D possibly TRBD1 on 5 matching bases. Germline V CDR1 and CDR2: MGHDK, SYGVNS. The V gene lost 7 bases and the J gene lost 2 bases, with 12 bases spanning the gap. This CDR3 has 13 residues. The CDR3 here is CASNEDTTYEQYF. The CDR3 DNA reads TGTGCCAGCAATGAGGACACAACCTACGAGCAGTACTTC.

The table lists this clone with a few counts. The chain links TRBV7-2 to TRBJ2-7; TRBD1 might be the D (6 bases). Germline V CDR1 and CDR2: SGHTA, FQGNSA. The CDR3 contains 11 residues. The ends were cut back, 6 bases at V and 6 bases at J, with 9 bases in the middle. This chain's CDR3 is CASSQGSEQYF. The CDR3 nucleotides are TGTGCCAGCAGTCAGGGGTCCGAGCAGTACTTC.

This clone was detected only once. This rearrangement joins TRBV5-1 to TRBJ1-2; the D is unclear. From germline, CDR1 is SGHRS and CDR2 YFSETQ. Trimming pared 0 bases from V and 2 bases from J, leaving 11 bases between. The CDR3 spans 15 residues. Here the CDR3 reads CASSLESGFNYGYTF. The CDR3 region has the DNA TGCGCCAGCAGCTTGGAATCCGGATTCAACTATGGCTACACCTTC.

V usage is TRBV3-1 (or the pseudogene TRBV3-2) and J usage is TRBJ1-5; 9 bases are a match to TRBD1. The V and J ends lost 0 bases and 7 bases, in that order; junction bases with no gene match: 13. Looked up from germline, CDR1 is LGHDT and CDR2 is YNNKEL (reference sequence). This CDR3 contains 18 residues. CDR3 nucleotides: TGTGCCAGCAGCCAAGATTTCGGTACAGGGGGCTGGGGGCAGCCCCAGCATTTT. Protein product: CASSQDFGTGGWGQPQHF.

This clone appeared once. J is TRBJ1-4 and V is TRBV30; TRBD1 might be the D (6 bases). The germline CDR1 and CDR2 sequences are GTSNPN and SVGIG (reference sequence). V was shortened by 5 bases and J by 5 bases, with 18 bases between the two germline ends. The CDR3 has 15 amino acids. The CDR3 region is CAWDTSGQKNEKLFF. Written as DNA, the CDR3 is TGTGCCTGGGACACCTCAGGACAGAAAAATGAAAAACTGTTTTTT.

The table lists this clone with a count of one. The CDR3 is CASSRNGGDNTEAFF. The CDR3 nucleotides read TGCGCCAGCAGCCGTAATGGGGGAGATAACACTGAAGCTTTCTTT. The rearrangement uses TRBV5-1 and TRBJ1-1; maybe TRBD1 (5 bases). Germline loops: CDR1 SGHRS, CDR2 YFSETQ. The CDR3 covers 15 residues. Trimming cost V 4 bases and J 2 bases, with 15 bases left between them.

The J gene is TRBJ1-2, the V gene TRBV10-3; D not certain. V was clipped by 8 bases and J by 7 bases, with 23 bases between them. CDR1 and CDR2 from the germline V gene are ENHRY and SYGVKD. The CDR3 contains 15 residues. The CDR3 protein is CAIFRPQDEWGGYTF. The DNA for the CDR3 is TGTGCCATCTTTCGACCGCAGGACGAATGGGGTGGCTACACCTTC.

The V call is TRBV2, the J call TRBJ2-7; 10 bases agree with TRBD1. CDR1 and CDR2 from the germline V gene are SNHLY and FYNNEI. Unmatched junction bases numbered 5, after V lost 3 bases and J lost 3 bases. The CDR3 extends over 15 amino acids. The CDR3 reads CASSDDRGLIYEQYF. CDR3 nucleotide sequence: TGTGCCAGCAGTGACGACAGGGGGCTAATCTACGAGCAGTACTTC.

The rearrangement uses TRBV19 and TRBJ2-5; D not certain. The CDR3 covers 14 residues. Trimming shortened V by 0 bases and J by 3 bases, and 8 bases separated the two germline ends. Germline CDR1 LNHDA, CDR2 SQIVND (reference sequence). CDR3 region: CASSIEKGKETQYF. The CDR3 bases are TGTGCCAGTAGTATAGAAAAGGGTAAAGAGACCCAGTACTTC.

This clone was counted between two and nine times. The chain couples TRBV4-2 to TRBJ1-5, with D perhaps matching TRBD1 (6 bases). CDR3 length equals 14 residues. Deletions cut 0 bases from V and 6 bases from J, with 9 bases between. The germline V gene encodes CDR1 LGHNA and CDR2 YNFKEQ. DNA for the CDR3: TGTGCCAGCAGCCAAGAGGGGGGGGCTCAGCCCCAGCATTTT. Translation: CASSQEGGAQPQHF.

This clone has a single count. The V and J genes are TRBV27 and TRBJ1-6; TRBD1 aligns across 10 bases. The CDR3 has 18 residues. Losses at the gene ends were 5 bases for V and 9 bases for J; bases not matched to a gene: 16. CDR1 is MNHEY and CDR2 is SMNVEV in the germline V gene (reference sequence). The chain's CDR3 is CASSLRVGTGVHGSPLHF. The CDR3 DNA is TGTGCCAGCAGTCTCCGAGTTGGGACAGGGGTTCATGGTTCACCCCTCCACTTT.

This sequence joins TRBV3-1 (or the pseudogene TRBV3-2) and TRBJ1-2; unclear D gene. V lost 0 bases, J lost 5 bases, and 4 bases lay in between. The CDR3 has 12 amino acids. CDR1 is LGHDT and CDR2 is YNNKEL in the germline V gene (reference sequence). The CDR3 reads CASSQETYGYTF. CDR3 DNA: TGTGCCAGCAGCCAAGAGACTTATGGCTACACCTTC.

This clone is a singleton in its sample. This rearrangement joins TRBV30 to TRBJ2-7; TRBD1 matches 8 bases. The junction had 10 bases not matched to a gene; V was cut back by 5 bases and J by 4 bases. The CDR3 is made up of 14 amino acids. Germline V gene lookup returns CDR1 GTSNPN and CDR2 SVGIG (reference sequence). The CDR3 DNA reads TGTGCCTGGTTGAGTGCCGACAGGGGATACGAGCAGTACTTC. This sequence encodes CAWLSADRGYEQYF.

The CDR3 region has the DNA TGTGCCAGCAGCATCCAGGGGGCAACTGAAGCTTTCTTT. This translates into CASSIQGATEAFF. This chain uses TRBV2 with TRBJ1-1; 8 bases match TRBD1. The CDR3 is 13 residues long. V lost 6 bases and J lost 5; bases outside the gene matches: 5. Germline CDR1 reads SNHLY; CDR2 reads FYNNEI.

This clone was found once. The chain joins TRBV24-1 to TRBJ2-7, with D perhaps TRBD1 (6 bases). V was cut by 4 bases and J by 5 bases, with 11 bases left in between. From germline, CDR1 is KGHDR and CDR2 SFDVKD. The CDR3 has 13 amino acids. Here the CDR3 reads CATSDQDSHEQYF. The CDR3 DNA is TGTGCCACCAGTGACCAGGACAGCCACGAGCAGTACTTC.

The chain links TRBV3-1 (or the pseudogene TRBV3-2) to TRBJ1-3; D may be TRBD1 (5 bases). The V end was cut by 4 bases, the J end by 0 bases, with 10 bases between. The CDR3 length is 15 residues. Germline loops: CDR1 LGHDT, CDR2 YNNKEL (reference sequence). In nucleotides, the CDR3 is TGTGCCAGCAGCCCCGGGGCCTACTCTGGAAACACCATATATTTT. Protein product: CASSPGAYSGNTIYF.

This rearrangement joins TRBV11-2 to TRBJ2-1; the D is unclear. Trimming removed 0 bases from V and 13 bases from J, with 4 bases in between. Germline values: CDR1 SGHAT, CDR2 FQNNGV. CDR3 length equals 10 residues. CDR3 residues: CASSLEEQFF. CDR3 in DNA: TGTGCCAGCAGCTTAGAGGAACAGTTCTTC. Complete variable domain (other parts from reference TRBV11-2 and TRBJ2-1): EAGVAQSPRYKIIEKRQSVAFWCNPISGHATLYWYQQILGQGPKLLIQFQNNGVVDDSQLPKDRFSAERLKGVDSTLKIQPAKLEDSAVYLCASSLEEQFFGPGTRLTVL.

The CDR3 nucleotides are TGTGCTAGTGGTTTAGGACGGCTTTGGGAGATCACCTTC. Its protein is CASGLGRLWEITF. The genes are TRBV12-5 and TRBJ1-2; D remains unclear. Germline CDR1 LGHNT, CDR2 FRNRAP. The CDR3 is 13 amino acids. V lost 3 bases, J lost 13 bases, and 18 bases lay in between.

CDR3 sequence: CASSQVRYNEQFF. The CDR3 DNA sequence: TGTGCCAGCAGCCAAGTAAGATACAATGAGCAGTTCTTC. The chain recombines TRBV14 with TRBJ2-1; D gene uncertain. V lost 1 base, J lost 4 bases, and 5 bases lay in between. Germline CDR1 is SGHDN and CDR2 is FVKESK. The length of the CDR3 is 13 residues.

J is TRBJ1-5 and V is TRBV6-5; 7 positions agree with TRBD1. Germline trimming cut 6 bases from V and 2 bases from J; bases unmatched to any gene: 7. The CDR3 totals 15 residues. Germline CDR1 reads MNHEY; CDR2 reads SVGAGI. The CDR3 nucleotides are TGTGCCAGCAGCAGAACAGGGGCGGGCAATCAGCCCCAGCATTTT. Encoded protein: CASSRTGAGNQPQHF.